This T cell receptor (beta chain) was observed in a study of human T cells and chemical hapten exposure. Unique molecular identifiers were affixed to discrete cDNA molecules within the library. MiXCR, run by TCRdb on the RACE reads, gives a single entry per CDR3 protein. The sample lists more than 150,000 distinct CDR3 sequences, more than 12% occurring once. Study-wide points: Patch test score rose with PT1 expanded TCRs, significant at 8, 16, 32, not 4. It was expanded TCRs that formed significantly more large CDR3 similarity clusters than controls did.

Documented time point: patch test 1, 2 weeks after DPC sensitization. Treatment denoted: therapeutic diphenylcyclopropenone sensitization with weekly scalp DPC. Total RNA was isolated from whole blood that had not been fractionated. V lost 0 bases to trimming and J lost 6 bases, with 8 bases between them. CDR1 and CDR2 (germline): MNHEY, SVGEGT. The CDR3 totals 14 residues. This clonotype was observed a handful of times. Its matching antigen is unknown. This receptor was obtained from a young woman with alopecia areata. Some clones in this sample may be carry-over from other donors' samples. The input for sequencing was whole blood, taken in connection with sensitization to the hapten diphenylcyclopropenone (DPC). This sequence joins TRBV6-2 or TRBV6-3 and TRBJ2-2, with D possibly matching TRBD1 (5 bases). The CDR3 DNA is TGTGCCAGCAGTTACTCGCCAGGGCCCGGGGAGCTGTTTTTT. It encodes CASSYSPGPGELFF.